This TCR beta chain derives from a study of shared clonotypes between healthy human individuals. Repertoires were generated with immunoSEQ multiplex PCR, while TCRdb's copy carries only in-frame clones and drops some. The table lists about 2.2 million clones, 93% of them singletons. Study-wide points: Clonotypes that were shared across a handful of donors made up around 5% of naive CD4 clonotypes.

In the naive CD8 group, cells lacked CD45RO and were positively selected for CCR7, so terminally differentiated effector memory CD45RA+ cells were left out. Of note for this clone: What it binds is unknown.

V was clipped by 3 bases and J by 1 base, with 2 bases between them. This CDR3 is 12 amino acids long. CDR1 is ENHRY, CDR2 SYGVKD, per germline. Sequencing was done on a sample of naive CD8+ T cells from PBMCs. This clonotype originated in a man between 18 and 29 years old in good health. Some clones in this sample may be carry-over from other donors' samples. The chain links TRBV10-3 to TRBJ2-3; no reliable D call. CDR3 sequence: CAISDGTDTQYF. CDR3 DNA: TGTGCCATCAGTGACGGCACAGATACGCAGTATTTT.